The 11 T cell receptor beta chains below come from one sample, sequenced in a study of T cells in localized non-small cell lung cancer. This table comes from immunoSEQ multiplex PCR, and its TCRdb copy is limited to in-frame clones, with some not included. Of about 35,000 clones detected, 75% to 95% appear once; the ten largest clones hold about 10%. Here the sequenced sample was peripheral blood mononuclear cells, taken before any cancer treatment. These receptors were collected from a female donor over 55 with stage II lung adenocarcinoma.

J is TRBJ1-1 and V is TRBV5-4; D perhaps matches TRBD1 (5 bases). The germline V gene encodes CDR1 SGHNT and CDR2 YYREEE (reference sequence). The CDR3 covers 16 residues. V was trimmed by 2 bases and J by 1 base, leaving 15 bases between them. CDR3: CASSFGGARGNTEAFF. CDR3 DNA sequence: TGTGCCAGCAGCTTCGGGGGAGCCCGAGGGAACACTGAAGCTTTCTTT.

The chain joins TRBV6-1 to TRBJ1-5, with 11 bases that match TRBD1. Looked up from germline, CDR1 is MNHNS and CDR2 is SASEGT. The trim removed 4 bases at V and 1 base at J, leaving 9 bases unmatched. The CDR3 has 18 residues. In DNA form, the CDR3 reads TGTGCCAGCAGTGTGGACAGGGGGCGCATGATAAGCAATCAGCCCCAGCATTTT. This sequence encodes CASSVDRGRMISNQPQHF.

The V call is TRBV5-1, the J call TRBJ2-7; D is tentatively TRBD1 or TRBD2 (5 bases each). The CDR3 length is 14 residues. The V gene lost 3 bases and the J gene lost 6 bases, with 16 bases spanning the gap. Germline V gene sequence: CDR1 SGHRS, CDR2 YFSETQ. CDR3 sequence reads: CASSSGRNYVEQYF. CDR3 nucleotide sequence: TGCGCCAGCAGCTCGGGACGGAACTACGTCGAGCAGTACTTC.

The V call is TRBV28, the J call TRBJ2-7; possible D gene TRBD2, 6 bases. The CDR3 runs 13 residues. Trimming cost V 6 bases and J 3 bases, with 12 bases left between them. Germline CDR1 MDHEN, CDR2 SYDVKM. CDR3 loop: CASRSVADYEQYF. In DNA form, the CDR3 reads TGTGCCAGCAGGTCCGTAGCGGACTACGAGCAGTACTTC.

The rearrangement links TRBV4-3 to TRBJ2-2; 8 bases line up with TRBD1. V was pared by 6 bases and J by 7 bases, with 10 bases of the junction left unmatched. The CDR3 is 15 residues long. Looked up from germline, CDR1 is LGHNA and CDR2 is YSLEER. The CDR3, as DNA: TGCGCCAGCAGTGACCCGGGACAGGTTGACGGGGAGCTGTTTTTT. Translating it yields CASSDPGQVDGELFF.

The chain joins TRBV19 to TRBJ2-1; D may correspond to TRBD1 or TRBD2 (7 bases each). CDR1 is LNHDA and CDR2 is SQIVND in the germline V gene (reference sequence). This CDR3 has 15 residues. Trimming stripped 6 bases from V and 3 bases from J, with 15 bases between. The CDR3 DNA follows: TGTGCCAGTAGCCAGGGGGGGGCAGACTACAATGAGCAGTTCTTC. Its protein product is CASSQGGADYNEQFF.

J is TRBJ1-1 and V is TRBV5-1; a weak D match, TRBD1 (5 bases). Germline CDR1 is SGHRS and CDR2 is YFSETQ. V lost 7 bases to trimming and J lost 1 base, with 5 bases between them. There are 11 residues in the CDR3. CDR3 sequence reads: CASGGNTEAFF. CDR3 sequence (DNA): TGCGCCAGCGGGGGGAACACTGAAGCTTTCTTT. Complete variable domain (other parts from reference TRBV5-1 and TRBJ1-1): KAGVTQTPRYLIKTRGQQVTLSCSPISGHRSVSWYQQTPGQGLQFLFEYFSETQRNKGNFPGRFSGRQFSNSRSEMNVSTLELGDSALYLCASGGNTEAFFGQGTRLTVV.

The chain combines TRBV7-3 with TRBJ2-3; D may be TRBD1 or TRBD2 (5 bases each). The CDR3 totals 15 residues. Per germline, CDR1 SGHTA and CDR2 FQGTGA. V gave up 2 bases and J gave up 6 bases, with 15 bases separating them. Written as DNA, the CDR3 is TGTGCCAGCAGCTTAGTGGCAGGGAGACCCGATACGCAGTATTTT. Translating it yields CASSLVAGRPDTQYF.

The chain has TRBV11-2 and TRBJ2-1; D remains unclear. CDR1 is SGHAT, CDR2 FQNNGV, per germline. Trimming removed 3 bases from V and 8 bases from J, with 23 bases in between. This CDR3 comprises 17 residues. In DNA, the CDR3 is TGTGCCAGCAGCTTTTACCTTCGCCGTGTGCAGGACGATGAGCAGTTCTTC. Protein product: CASSFYLRRVQDDEQFF.

This sequence joins TRBV27 and TRBJ1-1, with D uncertain. Looked up from germline, CDR1 is MNHEY and CDR2 is SMNVEV (reference sequence). This CDR3 spans 13 amino acids. V lost 2 bases to trimming and J lost 7 bases, with 11 bases between them. The CDR3 sequence: CASSLGVIDEAFF. CDR3 nucleotide sequence: TGTGCCAGCAGTTTAGGAGTAATAGATGAAGCTTTCTTT.

The chain links TRBV9 to TRBJ2-3; 8 bases align to TRBD1. The germline V gene has CDR1 SGDLS and CDR2 YYNGEE. V lost 0 bases and J lost 4; bases outside the gene matches: 7. The CDR3 loop spans 16 amino acids. CDR3 loop: CASSVENRGIADTQYF. CDR3 DNA sequence: TGTGCCAGCAGCGTAGAAAACAGGGGGATCGCAGATACGCAGTATTTT. The full variable domain, completed using reference TRBV9 and TRBJ2-3, is DSGVTQTPKHLITATGQRVTLRCSPRSGDLSVYWYQQSLDQGLQFLIQYYNGEERAKGNILERFSAQQFPDLHSELNLSSLELGDSALYFCASSVENRGIADTQYFGPGTRLTVL.